These T cell receptor beta chains were read from a single sample in a study of cytomegalovirus exposure and HLA in healthy donors. Generated by immunoSEQ multiplex PCR, the TCRdb table keeps only in-frame clones and is missing some. The sample consists of around 88,000 clones, under 80% of them appearing once. Sequences were obtained from PBMCs. These receptors all stem from a man aged 50 to 59 in good health and CMV-seropositive. CDR3s include the opening cysteine and the closing phenylalanine or tryptophan. The D gene is left open where the match is weak. Clone size, where shown, is once, few, many, or a class for clones that have expanded.

>TRBJ2-3|TRBV5-5|TRBD2|.
CASSWAGTSGTDTQYF
TGTGCCAGCAGCTGGGCCGGGACTAGCGGGACAGATACGCAGTATTTT
>TRBJ2-5|TRBV5-1|.|.
CASSLESPETQYF
TGCGCCAGCAGCTTGGAGAGCCCAGAGACCCAGTACTTC
>TRBJ1-4|TRBV15|.|.
CATSSTGFRDEKLFF
TGTGCCACCAGCAGTACAGGGTTCAGGGATGAAAAACTGTTTTTT
>TRBJ2-2|TRBV5-6|.|.
CASEQANTGELFF
TGTGCCAGCGAGCAGGCGAACACCGGGGAGCTGTTTTTT
>TRBJ1-5|TRBV10-3|.|.
CAISEQGTSNQPQHF
TGTGCCATCAGTGAGCAGGGAACCAGCAATCAGCCCCAGCATTTT
>TRBJ1-1|TRBV5-1|.|.
CASSLGTGVNTEAFF
TGCGCCAGCAGCTTGGGAACAGGAGTGAACACTGAAGCTTTCTTT
>TRBJ2-1|TRBV18|TRBD1|.
CASSRSGQGAARNEQFF
TGTGCCAGCTCACGGTCGGGACAGGGGGCGGCCCGGAATGAGCAGTTCTTC
>TRBJ2-7|TRBV5-1|.|once
CASSSGSYEQYF
TGCGCCAGCAGCTCAGGATCCTACGAGCAGTACTTC
>TRBJ1-5|TRBV7-2|TRBD1|.
CASSATGTGGANQPQHF
TGTGCCAGCAGCGCCACCGGGACAGGGGGCGCGAATCAGCCCCAGCATTTT
>TRBJ2-3|TRBV6-5|TRBD1|.
CASSYQGQARTDTQYF
TGTGCCAGCAGTTACCAGGGACAGGCCCGCACAGATACGCAGTATTTT
>TRBJ2-5|TRBV7-3|.|few
CASSFQDQETQYF
TGTGCCAGCAGCTTTCAGGATCAAGAGACCCAGTACTTC
>TRBJ1-1|TRBV2|.|.
CASGGGGRDTEAFF
TGTGCCAGCGGGGGAGGAGGACGAGACACTGAAGCTTTCTTT
>TRBJ2-5|TRBV5-1|.|.
CASSRQGSGETQYF
TGCGCCAGCAGCCGGCAGGGTTCTGGGGAGACCCAGTACTTC
>TRBJ1-2|TRBV27|.|.
CASSSGLTGYGYTF
TGTGCCAGCAGTTCCGGACTCACCGGCTATGGCTACACCTTC
>TRBJ2-5|TRBV10-3|TRBD2|.
CAISESLAGGTQETQYF
TGTGCCATCAGTGAGAGTCTAGCGGGGGGCACTCAAGAGACCCAGTACTTC
>TRBJ1-2|TRBV30|.|.
CAWSVTGTNYGYTF
TGTGCCTGGAGTGTCACAGGGACTAACTATGGCTACACCTTC
>TRBJ1-1|TRBV7-3|.|.
CASSATLNTEAFF
TGTGCCAGCAGCGCTACCCTGAACACTGAAGCTTTCTTT
>TRBJ2-2|TRBV30|.|.
CAWRRGFTGELFF
TGTGCCTGGAGACGGGGATTCACCGGGGAGCTGTTTTTT
>TRBJ1-2|TRBV10-3|.|.
CATSGGMANYGYTF
TGTGCCACCAGCGGGGGGATGGCTAACTATGGCTACACCTTC
>TRBJ2-5|TRBV7-9|.|.
CASSPRAEETQYF
TGTGCCAGCAGCCCTAGAGCCGAAGAGACCCAGTACTTC
>TRBJ2-1|TRBV5-1|TRBD2|few
CASSFLAGGYEQFF
TGCGCCAGCAGCTTTCTAGCGGGGGGATACGAGCAGTTCTTC
>TRBJ2-6|TRBV5-1|TRBD1|.
CASSLGGQFSGANVLPF
TGCGCCAGCAGCTTGGGGGGACAGTTCTCTGGGGCCAACGTCCTGCCTTTC
>TRBJ1-5|TRBV28|TRBD1|.
CASSLVLTGGRPQPQHF
TGTGCCAGCAGTTTGGTGCTGACAGGGGGAAGACCTCAGCCCCAGCATTTT
>TRBJ2-2|TRBV7-2|.|.
CASSLFAPNTGELFF
TGTGCCAGCAGCTTATTTGCGCCTAACACCGGGGAGCTGTTTTTT
>TRBJ1-1|TRBV6-5|.|.
CASAADDGGTEAFF
TGTGCCAGCGCCGCAGACGACGGGGGGACTGAAGCTTTCTTT
>TRBJ1-1|TRBV30|.|.
CAWSSQFNTEAFF
TGTGCCTGGAGCTCACAGTTTAACACTGAAGCTTTCTTT
>TRBJ1-2|TRBV25-1|TRBD1|.
CASGIDRGDGYTF
TGTGCCAGCGGGATAGACAGGGGAGATGGCTACACCTTC
>TRBJ2-5|TRBV7-2|.|.
CASSFSTGQETQYF
TGTGCCAGCAGCTTCTCAACAGGCCAAGAGACCCAGTACTTC
>TRBJ1-5|TRBV21-1|.|.
CASSQVLGQKGPSNQPQHF
TGTGCCAGCAGCCAAGTTTTGGGACAAAAAGGACCTAGCAATCAGCCCCAGCATTTT
>TRBJ1-2|TRBV7-9|TRBD1|.
CASSLAGGNYGYTF
TGTGCCAGCAGCTTGGCAGGGGGTAACTATGGCTACACCTTC
>TRBJ1-2|TRBV28|.|.
CASRSGGAGYGYTF
TGTGCCAGCAGGTCGGGGGGCGCGGGCTATGGCTACACCTTC
>TRBJ1-5|TRBV6-5|TRBD1|once
CASSWGQGPNQPQHF
TGTGCCAGCAGTTGGGGACAGGGCCCTAATCAGCCCCAGCATTTT
>TRBJ1-6|TRBV28|.|.
CASSPFMGGNSPLHF
TGTGCCAGCAGTCCCTTTATGGGGGGTAATTCACCCCTCCACTTT
>TRBJ2-1|TRBV10-1|TRBD2|.
CASRPVRGGNEQFF
TGCGCCAGCAGGCCGGTCCGGGGGGGTAATGAGCAGTTCTTC
>TRBJ1-2|TRBV6-5|.|.
CASSYYDNYGYPF
TGTGCCAGCAGTTACTATGATAACTATGGCTACCCCTTC
>TRBJ1-4|TRBV7-6|TRBD1|.
CASSFGQGASNEKLFF
TGTGCCAGCAGCTTCGGACAGGGGGCATCTAATGAAAAACTGTTTTTT
>TRBJ2-7|TRBV30|.|.
CAWSTTDRPVF
TGTGCCTGGAGTACCACAGACAGGCCGGTCTTC
>TRBJ2-1|TRBV7-9|TRBD2|.
CASSLTGGNNEQFF
TGTGCCAGCAGCTTAACGGGGGGGAACAATGAGCAGTTCTTC
>TRBJ2-3|TRBV30|.|once
CAWSVRGVLTDTQYF
TGTGCCTGGAGTGTTCGGGGTGTTTTGACAGATACGCAGTATTTT
>TRBJ1-1|TRBV2|TRBD1|.
CASRQTGTGDEAFF
TGTGCCAGCAGGCAAACCGGGACAGGGGATGAAGCTTTCTTT
>TRBJ2-5|TRBV18|TRBD1|.
CASSPARDRLLGGETQYF
TGTGCCAGCTCACCGGCACGGGACAGGCTGCTTGGGGGAGAGACCCAGTACTTC
>TRBJ2-5|TRBV7-2|TRBD2|.
CASSASGGPTTYF
TGTGCCAGCAGCGCTAGCGGGGGCCCGACCACGTACTTC
>TRBJ2-7|TRBV10-3|.|.
CAIRAGPSYEQYF
TGTGCCATCAGGGCGGGGCCCTCCTACGAGCAGTACTTC
>TRBJ2-3|TRBV29-1|TRBD1|.
CSVRQGTVLGTDTQYF
TGCAGCGTAAGGCAGGGGACAGTTCTTGGCACAGATACGCAGTATTTT
>TRBJ2-7|TRBV7-6|.|.
CASSSTREQYF
TGTGCCAGCAGCTCAACTCGCGAGCAGTACTTC